The 29 T cell receptor beta chains in this list originate from one sample, sequenced in a study of beta chain features in type 1 diabetes. Study results and limitations: A moderate, significant TCRB CDR3 shortening appeared in type 1 diabetes across four CD4+ subsets.

What these receptors recognize is not known. As every portion of the isolated RNA was reverse transcribed, the sequencing read expressed TCRB transcripts. Clones were read by immunoSEQ multiplex PCR, and TCRdb kept only the in-frame ones, dropping some. Here the sample spans around 97,000 clones, roughly 28% being singletons. The sample consisted of central memory CD4+ T cells from blood. The receptors come from a woman aged 18-29 years with type 1 diabetes.

The genes are TRBV28 and TRBJ1-5; D might be TRBD1 (5 bases). This CDR3 is 15 amino acids long. The germline CDR1 and CDR2 sequences are MDHEN and SYDVKM. V was clipped by 7 bases and J by 0 bases, with 13 bases between them. For the CDR3, the DNA is TGTGCCAGCACTCCGACAGCCTATAGCAATCAGCCCCAGCATTTT. It encodes CASTPTAYSNQPQHF.

The rearrangement joins TRBV18 to TRBJ2-7; 8 positions agree with TRBD1. With 1 base clipped from V and 6 bases from J, the junction kept 14 bases outside the gene matches. CDR3 length equals 17 residues. Per the germline V gene, CDR1 is KGHSH and CDR2 is LQKENI. CDR3: CASSPLPPGQGGGEQYV. CDR3 nucleotides: TGTGCCAGCTCACCACTCCCACCCGGACAGGGAGGAGGCGAGCAGTACGTC.

The chain links TRBV5-4 to TRBJ1-1, with a tentative D call TRBD1 (5 bases). The V end was cut by 2 bases, the J end by 2 bases, with 13 bases between. CDR3 length: 15 amino acids. CDR1 and CDR2 from the germline V gene are SGHNT and YYREEE (reference sequence). CDR3 sequence: CASSFGQDTNTEAFF. In DNA, the CDR3 is TGTGCCAGCAGCTTTGGCCAGGACACCAACACTGAAGCTTTCTTT.

CDR3 nucleotides: TGTGCCTGGAGTGTCCTCCTAGACGAGCAGTACTTC. Translated: CAWSVLLDEQYF. The V and J genes are TRBV30 and TRBJ2-7; D gene unclear. This CDR3 is built from 12 residues. V shed 0 bases and J shed 5 bases, with 8 bases lying between them. The germline gives CDR1 GTSNPN, CDR2 SVGIG (reference sequence).

This clone occurred once. The rearrangement uses TRBV6-5 and TRBJ2-1, with D possibly being TRBD1 (5 bases). Germline loops: CDR1 MNHEY, CDR2 SVGAGI. Trimming pared 2 bases from V and 7 bases from J, leaving 18 bases between. The length of the CDR3 is 16 residues. CDR3: CASSYVVRANLNEQFF. CDR3 DNA sequence: TGTGCCAGCAGTTACGTGGTCAGGGCGAACCTAAATGAGCAGTTCTTC.

This clone showed up many times. This chain joins TRBV27 and TRBJ2-7, with TRBD2 identical over 13 bases. The CDR3 has 19 amino acids. CDR1 is MNHEY and CDR2 is SMNVEV in the germline V gene (reference sequence). Unmatched junction bases numbered 16, after V lost 5 bases and J lost 3 bases. CDR3 nucleotide sequence: TGTGCCAGCAGTCCTCGGACTAGCGGGAGACGGCCGTATTTCTACGAGCAGTACGTC. Amino acids: CASSPRTSGRRPYFYEQYV.

V and J are TRBV18 and TRBJ2-7; D possibly corresponds to TRBD2 (6 bases). Trimming shortened V by 4 bases and J by 3 bases, and 19 bases separated the two germline ends. The germline gives CDR1 KGHSH, CDR2 LQKENI. The CDR3 runs 16 residues. The CDR3 loop is CASSLGAQRADYEQYF. As DNA, the CDR3 is TGTGCCAGCTCACTCGGGGCACAGCGGGCTGACTACGAGCAGTACTTC. Complete variable domain (other parts from reference TRBV18 and TRBJ2-7): NAGVMQNPRHLVRRRGQEARLRCSPMKGHSHVYWYRQLPEEGLKFMVYLQKENIIDESGMPKERFSAEFPKEGPSILRIQQVVRGDSAAYFCASSLGAQRADYEQYFGPGTRLTVT.

The chain uses TRBV4-3 and TRBJ1-1, with TRBD1 matching over 7 bases. Germline lookup yields CDR1 LGHNA and CDR2 YSLEER. With V trimmed by 0 bases and J by 2 bases, 15 bases remained unmatched. This CDR3 is built from 19 residues. CDR3 coding DNA: TGCGCCAGCAGCCAAGATCCGCCCCCTCGAGGGGGCGCAAACACTGAAGCTTTCTTT. Its translation: CASSQDPPPRGGANTEAFF.

The rearrangement uses TRBV5-1 and TRBJ2-3, with TRBD2 identical over 10 bases. There are 15 residues in the CDR3. Germline V gene sequence: CDR1 SGHRS, CDR2 YFSETQ. V lost 2 bases, J lost 1 base, and 1 base stayed unmatched. This CDR3 is CASSFTSGGTDTQYF. The CDR3 nucleotides read TGCGCCAGCAGCTTCACTAGCGGGGGCACAGATACGCAGTATTTT.

The V and J genes are TRBV9 and TRBJ2-2, with a weak D call TRBD1 (5 bases). V dropped 0 bases and J dropped 2 bases, with 8 bases sitting between them. The length of the CDR3 is 15 residues. Germline V gene data show CDR1 as SGDLS and CDR2 as YYNGEE. The CDR3 region has the DNA TGTGCCAGCAGCGTAGGGGGCGTCAACACCGGGGAGCTGTTTTTT. It encodes CASSVGGVNTGELFF.

The chain has TRBV29-1 and TRBJ2-5; D is ambiguous. Trimming removed 5 bases from V and 2 bases from J, with 9 bases in between. The CDR3 has 12 amino acids. Germline V gives CDR1 SQVTM, CDR2 ANQGSEA. The CDR3 DNA follows: TGCAGCGTTTCTTACAGTCAAGAGACCCAGTACTTC. Translating gives CSVSYSQETQYF.

The chain recombines TRBV27 with TRBJ1-1; D possibly corresponds to TRBD1 (5 bases). This CDR3 contains 15 residues. Germline values: CDR1 MNHEY, CDR2 SMNVEV (reference sequence). V lost 4 bases to trimming and J lost 2 bases, with 14 bases between them. DNA for the CDR3: TGTGCCAGCAGTTATACATTACAGGTCAACACTGAAGCTTTCTTT. It yields the protein CASSYTLQVNTEAFF.

V is TRBV5-1 and J is TRBJ2-7, with 8 bases aligning to TRBD2. V gave up 0 bases and J gave up 5 bases; unmatched junction bases: 13. CDR1 and CDR2 (germline): SGHRS, YFSETQ. This CDR3 has 17 residues. The chain's CDR3 is CASSLVREGASLHEQYV. The CDR3 nucleotides are TGCGCCAGCAGCTTGGTCCGGGAGGGAGCCTCTTTACACGAGCAGTACGTC.

The CDR3 DNA sequence: TGTGCCAGCAGTACACTACAGGGGGTTGCCTCCTACAATGAGCAGTTCTTC. Protein: CASSTLQGVASYNEQFF. V gene TRBV27 combines with J gene TRBJ2-1; 8 positions match TRBD1. Looked up from germline, CDR1 is MNHEY and CDR2 is SMNVEV (reference sequence). The CDR3 runs 17 residues. Trimming cost V 5 bases and J 0 bases; bases outside gene matches: 9.

The genes are TRBV19 and TRBJ2-1; 12 bases are shared with TRBD2. The CDR3 is 17 residues long. With 4 bases clipped from V and 1 base from J, the junction kept 5 bases outside the gene matches. CDR1 and CDR2 (germline): LNHDA, SQIVND (reference sequence). This CDR3 is CASSKPGLAGSYNEQFF. DNA for the CDR3: TGTGCCAGTAGTAAGCCCGGACTAGCGGGATCCTACAATGAGCAGTTCTTC.

The chain joins TRBV28 to TRBJ1-1, with TRBD1 matching 7 bases. The germline V gene encodes CDR1 MDHEN and CDR2 SYDVKM. The CDR3 consists of 14 residues. The ends lost 3 bases at V and 1 base at J; junction bases unmatched: 2. This CDR3 reads CASSFAGGNTEAFF. Here the CDR3 DNA reads TGTGCCAGCAGTTTCGCAGGGGGGAACACTGAAGCTTTCTTT.

This clone has just a few counts. The V and J genes are TRBV7-2 and TRBJ2-2, with D uncertain. The V end lost 4 bases, the J end lost 3 bases, and 9 bases lay between the germline ends. From germline, CDR1 is SGHTA and CDR2 FQGNSA. The CDR3 covers 14 residues. The CDR3 coding sequence is TGTGCCAGCAGCTCCGGGTCCCACACCGGGGAGCTGTTTTTT. It translates to CASSSGSHTGELFF.

This clone was detected a few times. The chain couples TRBV6-5 to TRBJ1-2; the match to TRBD1 covers 7 bases. After removal of 4 bases from V and 4 bases from J, the junction contained 3 bases not matched to a gene. Germline V gives CDR1 MNHEY, CDR2 SVGAGI. There are 13 residues in the CDR3. The CDR3 protein is CASSLDRAYGYTF. For the CDR3, the DNA is TGTGCCAGCAGTTTAGACAGGGCCTATGGCTACACCTTC.

This chain joins TRBV5-1 and TRBJ2-7; tentative D call: TRBD1 (6 bases). Germline V lookup: CDR1 SGHRS, CDR2 YFSETQ. Deletions cut 1 base from V and 3 bases from J, with 14 bases between. The CDR3 totals 15 residues. Here the CDR3 reads CASSLTGQGGYEQYV. CDR3 nucleotides: TGCGCCAGCAGCTTGACAGGGCAAGGTGGCTACGAGCAGTACGTC.

The J gene is TRBJ2-5, the V gene TRBV5-4, with TRBD2 matching 12 bases. CDR3 length: 15 residues. The V gene's germline CDR1 is SGHNT and CDR2 YYREEE (reference sequence). With V trimmed by 6 bases and J by 5 bases, 8 bases remained unmatched. The CDR3 DNA is TGTGCCAGCATGTCTAGCGGGAGGGAATCGGAGACCCAGTACTTC. It codes for CASMSSGRESETQYF.

This clone appeared a few times. The chain couples TRBV20-1 to TRBJ1-2; D uncertain. Germline CDR1 reads DFQATT; CDR2 reads SNEGSKA (reference sequence). The length of the CDR3 is 11 residues. V lost 2 bases, J lost 8 bases, and 9 bases lay in between. The CDR3, as DNA: TGCAGTGCTAGAAGCGGGGAAGGCTACACCTTC. Its protein is CSARSGEGYTF.

The V gene is TRBV27, the J gene TRBJ1-5; 7 bases match TRBD1. Trimming removed 6 bases from V and 3 bases from J; junction bases left unmatched: 8. Germline V gives CDR1 MNHEY, CDR2 SMNVEV (reference sequence). This CDR3 region has 15 residues. CDR3 loop: CASRKNRGLNQPQHF. The CDR3 DNA reads TGTGCCAGCAGGAAGAACAGGGGCCTCAATCAGCCCCAGCATTTT.

This clone was counted between two and nine times. V is TRBV5-6 and J is TRBJ2-2; the match to TRBD1 covers 7 bases. V lost 2 bases and J lost 3; bases outside the gene matches: 10. CDR1 is SGHDT, CDR2 YYEEEE, per germline. The CDR3 sequence is 17 residues long. The CDR3 coding sequence is TGTGCCAGCAGCTTCTACTACAGGGGCAGGGACACCGGGGAGCTGTTTTTT. It codes for CASSFYYRGRDTGELFF.

This chain uses TRBV6-6 with TRBJ2-7, with D possibly being TRBD2 (6 bases). V lost 2 bases, J lost 4 bases, and 12 bases lay in between. The CDR3 runs 14 residues. The germline V gene encodes CDR1 MNHNY and CDR2 SVGAGI (reference sequence). CDR3 residues: CASSYGGTEYEQYV. The CDR3 DNA reads TGTGCCAGCAGTTACGGCGGGACTGAGTACGAGCAGTACGTC.

The chain couples TRBV5-1 to TRBJ2-7; tentatively, D is TRBD1 (5 bases). From germline, CDR1 is SGHRS and CDR2 YFSETQ. The V end was cut by 0 bases, the J end by 4 bases, with 11 bases between. This CDR3 has 14 residues. CDR3 nucleotides: TGCGCCAGCAGCTTGGCGACCAGGGTGTACGAGCAGTACTTC. This gives the protein CASSLATRVYEQYF. Based on the CDR3 plus reference TRBV5-1 and TRBJ2-7, the full variable domain is KAGVTQTPRYLIKTRGQQVTLSCSPISGHRSVSWYQQTPGQGLQFLFEYFSETQRNKGNFPGRFSGRQFSNSRSEMNVSTLELGDSALYLCASSLATRVYEQYFGPGTRLTVT.

This clone was seen a handful of times. The J gene is TRBJ1-2, the V gene TRBV14; D possibly corresponds to TRBD1 (6 bases). The V end lost 4 bases, the J end lost 5 bases, and 8 bases lay between the germline ends. CDR1 is SGHDN, CDR2 FVKESK, per germline. The CDR3 extends over 12 amino acids. CDR3 DNA sequence: TGTGCCAGCAGCCCAGGGGTTTATGGCTACACCTTC. This sequence encodes CASSPGVYGYTF.

The genes are TRBV19 and TRBJ2-7, with TRBD2 matching 10 bases. The ends lost 5 bases at V and 3 bases at J; junction bases unmatched: 7. CDR1 and CDR2 from the germline V gene are LNHDA and SQIVND (reference sequence). The CDR3 is made up of 15 amino acids. The CDR3 sequence: CASSDPSGSHYEQYF. Here the CDR3 DNA reads TGTGCCAGTAGTGACCCTAGCGGGAGTCACTACGAGCAGTACTTC.

The V call is TRBV7-3, the J call TRBJ1-1; maybe TRBD1 (5 bases). From germline, CDR1 is SGHTA and CDR2 FQGTGA. Deletions cut 3 bases from V and 5 bases from J, with 16 bases between. The CDR3 has 15 residues. The DNA of the CDR3 is TGTGCCAGCAGCTTGAACAGGTTAAGTGGAACTGAAGCTTTCTTT. Translated: CASSLNRLSGTEAFF.

The chain combines TRBV6-6 with TRBJ1-5; D gene unclear. The CDR3 consists of 14 residues. The germline CDR1 and CDR2 sequences are MNHNY and SVGAGI (reference sequence). Trimming removed 7 bases from V and 2 bases from J, with 12 bases in between. The CDR3: CASISGGGNQPQHF. DNA of the CDR3: TGTGCCAGCATTAGCGGTGGGGGCAATCAGCCCCAGCATTTT.